The 27 T cell receptor beta chains reported below all come from one sample, sequenced in a study of CD4 T cells in relation to SARS-CoV-2 and coronaviruses. Their antigens remain unidentified. Method: immunoSEQ multiplex PCR; TCRdb's copy keeps in-frame clones and lacks some. Among tens of thousands of clones listed, 77% were seen once. Input material: memory CD4+ T cells from PBMCs, cultured in vitro. These receptor sequences come from an adult with COVID-19.

This clone was seen only a few times. This chain uses TRBV20-1 with TRBJ2-1; no firm D call. Per germline, CDR1 DFQATT and CDR2 SNEGSKA (reference sequence). Trimming cost V 2 bases and J 6 bases, with 5 bases left between them. The CDR3 is made up of 11 amino acids. The CDR3 DNA reads as TGCAGTGCTAGATGGGCCAATGAGCAGTTCTTC. Its translation is CSARWANEQFF.

This clone has just a few counts. The V and J genes are TRBV19 and TRBJ2-2, with 9 bases identical to TRBD2. Trimming cost V 3 bases and J 9 bases; bases outside gene matches: 2. The CDR3 is made up of 13 amino acids. Germline V gene sequence: CDR1 LNHDA, CDR2 SQIVND (reference sequence). The CDR3 sequence is CASSIAGGRELFF. CDR3 DNA sequence: TGTGCCAGTAGTATCGCGGGGGGGCGGGAGCTGTTTTTT.

This chain links TRBV6-2 or TRBV6-3 with TRBJ2-2; 14 bases line up with TRBD2. Unmatched junction bases numbered 2, after V lost 2 bases and J lost 0 bases. CDR3 length: 18 amino acids. The germline gives CDR1 MNHEY, CDR2 SVGEGT. The CDR3 here is CASSYPGLAGANTGELFF. Written as DNA, the CDR3 is TGTGCCAGCAGTTACCCGGGACTAGCGGGAGCGAACACCGGGGAGCTGTTTTTT.

The chain has TRBV28 and TRBJ2-1; D is unclear. Germline lookup yields CDR1 MDHEN and CDR2 SYDVKM. The CDR3 runs to 15 residues. The V end was cut by 3 bases, the J end by 2 bases, with 11 bases between. CDR3 in amino acids: CASSLQVVAYNEQFF. The CDR3 DNA sequence: TGTGCCAGCAGTTTGCAGGTCGTGGCCTACAATGAGCAGTTCTTC.

The CDR3 DNA reads as TGTGCCAGCAGCGTAGAGAAGAGGGATCCGTACTTC. Translating it yields CASSVEKRDPYF. The chain carries TRBV9 and TRBJ2-7, with D perhaps TRBD2 (5 bases). V was clipped by 0 bases and J by 12 bases, with 13 bases between them. Germline V gene sequence: CDR1 SGDLS, CDR2 YYNGEE. CDR3 length: 12 residues. Filled out from reference TRBV9 and TRBJ2-7, the complete variable domain reads DSGVTQTPKHLITATGQRVTLRCSPRSGDLSVYWYQQSLDQGLQFLIQYYNGEERAKGNILERFSAQQFPDLHSELNLSSLELGDSALYFCASSVEKRDPYFGPGTRLTVT.

The J gene is TRBJ2-1, the V gene TRBV9; the match to TRBD2 covers 9 bases. The CDR3 runs 18 residues. The trim removed 4 bases at V and 10 bases at J, leaving 21 bases unmatched. Per germline, CDR1 SGDLS and CDR2 YYNGEE. The CDR3 loop reads CASSTRGLAGIETREQFF. CDR3 nucleotides: TGTGCCAGCAGCACCCGCGGCCTAGCGGGGATTGAGACGCGGGAGCAGTTCTTC. Combining the CDR3 with reference TRBV9 and TRBJ2-1 gives the whole variable domain DSGVTQTPKHLITATGQRVTLRCSPRSGDLSVYWYQQSLDQGLQFLIQYYNGEERAKGNILERFSAQQFPDLHSELNLSSLELGDSALYFCASSTRGLAGIETREQFFGPGTRLTVL.

The chain carries TRBV5-1 and TRBJ2-6; no definite D call. Trimming cost V 4 bases and J 0 bases, with 11 bases left between them. There are 16 residues in the CDR3. Germline assignment: CDR1 SGHRS and CDR2 YFSETQ. DNA for the CDR3: TGCGCCAGCAGCCCCACACAGAGCTCTGGGGCCAACGTCCTGACTTTC. The encoded protein is CASSPTQSSGANVLTF.

This clone turned up a few times. The rearrangement joins TRBV7-8 to TRBJ1-5; 10 bases line up with TRBD1. CDR3 length: 17 residues. The V gene end was trimmed by 3 bases and the J gene end by 7 bases; junction bases not matched to a gene: 12. CDR1 is SGHVS and CDR2 is FQNEAQ in the germline V gene. CDR3: CASSLISHGTGDQPQHF. DNA of the CDR3: TGTGCCAGCAGCTTGATTTCTCACGGGACAGGGGACCAGCCCCAGCATTTT.

The chain recombines TRBV19 with TRBJ1-1; the D gene is possibly TRBD1 (5 bases). The CDR3 covers 14 residues. CDR1 and CDR2 (germline): LNHDA, SQIVND (reference sequence). The V end lost 7 bases, the J end lost 4 bases, and 16 bases lay between the germline ends. Here the CDR3 reads CASMGTETSTEAFF. For the CDR3, the DNA is TGTGCCAGTATGGGGACCGAAACAAGCACTGAAGCTTTCTTT. The whole variable domain, filled in from reference TRBV19 and TRBJ1-1, reads DGGITQSPKYLFRKEGQNVTLSCEQNLNHDAMYWYRQDPGQGLRLIYYSQIVNDFQKGDIAEGYSVSREKKESFPLTVTSAQKNPTAFYLCASMGTETSTEAFFGQGTRLTVV.

The chain has TRBV5-4 and TRBJ1-6; D perhaps matches TRBD1 (5 bases). Germline V CDR1 and CDR2: SGHNT, YYREEE (reference sequence). V lost 1 base to trimming and J lost 10 bases, with 12 bases between them. There are 14 residues in the CDR3. This CDR3 is CASSLSGRESPLHF. The CDR3 DNA reads TGTGCCAGCAGCTTGTCGGGGCGGGAATCACCCCTCCACTTT.

V and J are TRBV27 and TRBJ2-3; perhaps TRBD1 as D (6 bases). Germline V gene data show CDR1 as MNHEY and CDR2 as SMNVEV (reference sequence). CDR3 length equals 16 residues. V dropped 1 base and J dropped 0 bases, with 11 bases sitting between them. The CDR3 is CASSLFRTASTDTQYF. In DNA, the CDR3 is TGTGCCAGCAGTTTATTCAGGACAGCTAGCACAGATACGCAGTATTTT.

The rearrangement uses TRBV11-3 and TRBJ2-3; D is unresolved. The V and J ends lost 5 bases and 6 bases respectively, with 12 bases between them. The CDR3 is 13 amino acids. Germline V CDR1 and CDR2: SGHNT, YENEEA. CDR3 sequence (DNA): TGTGCCAGCAGCCCCTCTGGGTTTGATACGCAGTATTTT. It encodes CASSPSGFDTQYF.

The chain carries TRBV7-9 and TRBJ2-7; 9 bases are a match to TRBD2. Per the germline V gene, CDR1 is SEHNR and CDR2 is FQNEAQ (reference sequence). Losses at the gene ends were 4 bases for V and 5 bases for J; bases not matched to a gene: 9. The CDR3 is 15 residues long. CDR3 nucleotide sequence: TGTGCCAGCAGCTCCCAGCGGGAGGCCACCCACGAGCAGTACTTC. Translated, it gives CASSSQREATHEQYF. The full variable domain, in which reference TRBV7-9 and TRBJ2-7 provide the parts outside the CDR3, is DTGVSQNPRHKITKRGQNVTFRCDPISEHNRLYWYRQTLGQGPEFLTYFQNEAQLEKSRLLSDRFSAERPKGSFSTLEIQRTEQGDSAMYLCASSSQREATHEQYFGPGTRLTVT.

This clone was picked up one time. The chain couples TRBV29-1 to TRBJ1-1; the match to TRBD1 covers 8 bases. The germline V gene encodes CDR1 SQVTM and CDR2 ANQGSEA. The ends lost 2 bases at V and 8 bases at J; junction bases unmatched: 7. The CDR3 is 13 residues long. DNA of the CDR3: TGCAGCGTTGAAATAGGACAGGGTTTGGAAGCTTTCTTT. Its translation: CSVEIGQGLEAFF.

The chain carries TRBV6-5 and TRBJ2-7, with 7 bases aligning to TRBD2. The CDR3 is 13 amino acids. After removal of 11 bases from V and 3 bases from J, the junction contained 10 bases not matched to a gene. Per the germline V gene, CDR1 is MNHEY and CDR2 is SVGAGI. The CDR3 region is CAARREPSYEQYF. The CDR3 nucleotides are TGTGCCGCTAGGCGGGAGCCGAGCTACGAGCAGTACTTC.

The chain employs TRBV6-5 and TRBJ2-7; 7 nucleotides align to TRBD1. CDR1 is MNHEY and CDR2 is SVGAGI in the germline V gene. The V segment lost 5 bases and the J segment 6 bases; nucleotides outside the gene matches: 4. The CDR3 has 12 residues. CDR3 protein: CASSPNRGEQYF. CDR3 DNA: TGTGCCAGCAGTCCCAACAGGGGCGAGCAGTACTTC.

Written as DNA, the CDR3 is TGTGCCAGCAGTTTTTCGACGCGGGCGAACACTGAAGCTTTCTTT. Its protein product is CASSFSTRANTEAFF. The chain recombines TRBV28 with TRBJ1-1, with D unclear. The V gene's germline CDR1 is MDHEN and CDR2 SYDVKM. Trimming left V 3 bases short and J 1 base short, with 12 bases between. This CDR3 is 15 amino acids long.

This chain connects TRBV3-1 (or the pseudogene TRBV3-2) to TRBJ2-2; the D gene is possibly TRBD2 (6 bases). The CDR3 consists of 14 residues. Germline loops: CDR1 LGHDT, CDR2 YNNKEL (reference sequence). Trimming took off 4 bases at V and 2 bases at J, with 8 bases between the two ends. The CDR3 reads CASSLTSNTGELFF. The CDR3 nucleotides read TGTGCCAGCAGCCTGACTAGTAACACCGGGGAGCTGTTTTTT.

This chain connects TRBV7-2 to TRBJ1-4; no clear D. Germline CDR1 SGHTA, CDR2 FQGNSA. Trimming took 0 bases from V and 0 from J, leaving 8 bases between them. This CDR3 comprises 16 residues. The DNA of the CDR3 is TGTGCCAGCAGCTTAGCGTGGCAGGCAACTAATGAAAAACTGTTTTTT. Its protein product is CASSLAWQATNEKLFF.

The J gene is TRBJ2-5, the V gene TRBV9; D gene ambiguous. Germline assignment: CDR1 SGDLS and CDR2 YYNGEE. The CDR3 is 16 residues long. Between the trimmed V and J ends, which lost 3 bases and 5 bases, there was a span of 20 bases. As DNA, the CDR3 is TGTGCCAGCAGCGCCACCTCCGGGCAGGCCTGGGAGACCCAGTACTTC. Translated, it gives CASSATSGQAWETQYF. Combining the CDR3 with reference TRBV9 and TRBJ2-5 gives the whole variable domain DSGVTQTPKHLITATGQRVTLRCSPRSGDLSVYWYQQSLDQGLQFLIQYYNGEERAKGNILERFSAQQFPDLHSELNLSSLELGDSALYFCASSATSGQAWETQYFGPGTRLLVL.

This clone was counted a few times. The V gene is TRBV28, the J gene TRBJ2-7; D is unresolved. The germline V gene encodes CDR1 MDHEN and CDR2 SYDVKM. The CDR3 consists of 13 residues. Trimming removed 7 bases from V and 4 bases from J, with 14 bases in between. CDR3 loop: CASTGRTAYEQYF. The CDR3 coding sequence is TGTGCCAGCACAGGACGGACGGCATACGAGCAGTACTTC.

This clone was detected only once. V usage is TRBV5-4 and J usage is TRBJ2-7, with 10 bases lining up with TRBD2. The CDR3 sequence is 15 residues long. Germline assignment: CDR1 SGHNT and CDR2 YYREEE (reference sequence). Unmatched junction bases numbered 9, after V lost 4 bases and J lost 5 bases. The CDR3 region is CASSGKREGKNEQYF. Written as DNA, the CDR3 is TGTGCCAGCAGCGGTAAGCGGGAGGGCAAGAACGAGCAGTACTTC.

The rearrangement links TRBV20-1 to TRBJ2-3; the D gene could be TRBD1 or TRBD2 (5 bases each). Trimming removed 3 bases at V and 6 bases at J, with 16 bases between. There are 14 residues in the CDR3. The germline V gene has CDR1 DFQATT and CDR2 SNEGSKA (reference sequence). Here the CDR3 reads CSASRDPSRDTQYF. CDR3 bases: TGCAGTGCTAGTCGGGACCCCAGTAGGGATACGCAGTATTTT.

The chain combines TRBV19 with TRBJ2-7; 7 bases line up with TRBD1. Unmatched junction bases numbered 5, after V lost 6 bases and J lost 0 bases. CDR3 length equals 14 residues. The V gene's germline CDR1 is LNHDA and CDR2 SQIVND (reference sequence). CDR3 DNA: TGTGCCAGTAGACAGGGGCCGAGCTCCTACGAGCAGTACTTC. This codes for CASRQGPSSYEQYF.

The V call is TRBV3-1 (or the pseudogene TRBV3-2), the J call TRBJ2-5; D is uncertain. The CDR3 consists of 12 residues. Germline CDR1 reads LGHDT; CDR2 reads YNNKEL (reference sequence). V lost 4 bases and J lost 9, with 12 bases in between. The CDR3 is CASSRDYSPQYF. CDR3 bases: TGTGCCAGCAGCCGAGATTACTCCCCCCAGTACTTC.

This sequence joins TRBV7-2 and TRBJ2-3; D unresolved. Germline V gene lookup returns CDR1 SGHTA and CDR2 FQGNSA. Trimming removed 2 bases from V and 5 bases from J, with 2 bases in between. The CDR3 sequence is 11 residues long. CDR3 residues: CASSLQDTQYF. The CDR3, as DNA: TGTGCCAGCAGCTTACAAGATACGCAGTATTTT. Based on the CDR3 plus reference TRBV7-2 and TRBJ2-3, the full variable domain is GAGVSQSPSNKVTEKGKDVELRCDPISGHTALYWYRQSLGQGLEFLIYFQGNSAPDKSGLPSDRFSAERTGGSVSTLTIQRTQQEDSAVYLCASSLQDTQYFGPGTRLTVL.

V usage is TRBV9 and J usage is TRBJ2-5; TRBD1 is a possible D gene (5 bases). This CDR3 is built from 15 residues. CDR1 and CDR2 (germline): SGDLS, YYNGEE. The V end lost 5 bases, the J end lost 1 base, and 15 bases lay between the germline ends. The CDR3 spells CASSSSGHLQETQYF. CDR3 DNA: TGTGCCAGCAGTTCCTCAGGACATCTCCAAGAGACCCAGTACTTC.